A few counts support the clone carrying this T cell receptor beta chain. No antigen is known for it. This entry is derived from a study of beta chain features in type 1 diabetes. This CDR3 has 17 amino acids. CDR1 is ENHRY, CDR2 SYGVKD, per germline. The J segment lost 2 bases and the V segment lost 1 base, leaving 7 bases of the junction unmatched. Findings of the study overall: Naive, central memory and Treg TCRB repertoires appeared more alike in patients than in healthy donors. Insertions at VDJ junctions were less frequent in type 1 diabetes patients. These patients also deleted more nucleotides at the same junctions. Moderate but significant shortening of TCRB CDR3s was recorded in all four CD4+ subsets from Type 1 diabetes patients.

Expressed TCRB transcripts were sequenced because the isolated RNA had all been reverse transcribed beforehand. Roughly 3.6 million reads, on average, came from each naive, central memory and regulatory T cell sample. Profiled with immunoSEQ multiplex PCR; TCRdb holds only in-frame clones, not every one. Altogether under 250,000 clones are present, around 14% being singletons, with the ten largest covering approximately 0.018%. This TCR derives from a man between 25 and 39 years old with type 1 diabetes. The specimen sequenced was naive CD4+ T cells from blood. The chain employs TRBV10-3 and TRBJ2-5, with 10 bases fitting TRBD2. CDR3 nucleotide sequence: TGTGCCATCAGTGAGTTCGGGACTAGCGTCGGGCAAGAGACCCAGTACTTC. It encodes CAISEFGTSVGQETQYF.